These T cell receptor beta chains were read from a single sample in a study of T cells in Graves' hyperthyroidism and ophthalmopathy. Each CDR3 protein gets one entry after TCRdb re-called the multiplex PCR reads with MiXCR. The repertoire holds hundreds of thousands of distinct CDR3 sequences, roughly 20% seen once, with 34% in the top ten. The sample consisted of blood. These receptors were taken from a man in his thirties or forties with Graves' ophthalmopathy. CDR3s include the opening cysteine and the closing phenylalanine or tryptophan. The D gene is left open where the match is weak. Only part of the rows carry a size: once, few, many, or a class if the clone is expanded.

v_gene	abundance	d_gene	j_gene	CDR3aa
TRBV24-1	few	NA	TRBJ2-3	CATSQVNTDTQYF
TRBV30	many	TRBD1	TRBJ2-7	CAWDQGQGSYEQYF
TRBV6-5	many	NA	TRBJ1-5	CASSYPRGASNQPQHF
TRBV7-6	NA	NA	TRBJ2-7	CASSSSSRYYEQYF
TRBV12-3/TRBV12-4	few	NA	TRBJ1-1	CASSLLRHLNTEAFF
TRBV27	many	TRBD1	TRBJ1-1	CASRVQGAIEAFF
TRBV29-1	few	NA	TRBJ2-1	CSVTEGMYNEQFF
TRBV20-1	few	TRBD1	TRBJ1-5	CSARGEQGNQPQHF
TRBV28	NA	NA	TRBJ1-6	CASRQTGNSPLHF
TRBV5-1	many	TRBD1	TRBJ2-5	CASSPGTVRFETQYF
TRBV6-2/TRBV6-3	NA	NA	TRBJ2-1	CASSYPDLFF
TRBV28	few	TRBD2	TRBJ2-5	CASSSSGTRGETQYF
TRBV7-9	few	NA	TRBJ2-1	CASSFSADNEQFF
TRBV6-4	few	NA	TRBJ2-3	CASSDSVGSTDTQYF
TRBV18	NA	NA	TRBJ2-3	CASSPNLGRVTDTQYF
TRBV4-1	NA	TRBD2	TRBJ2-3	CASRRREEGDTQYF
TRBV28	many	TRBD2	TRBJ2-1	CAHSLREGHVNEQFF
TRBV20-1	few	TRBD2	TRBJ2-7	CSARDGGSIYEQYF
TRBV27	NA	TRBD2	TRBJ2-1	CASSLGLATYNEQFF
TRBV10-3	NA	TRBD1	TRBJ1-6	CAISEGTGSSPLHF
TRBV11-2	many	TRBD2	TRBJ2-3	CASSSLAGPDTQYF
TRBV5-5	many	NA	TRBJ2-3	CASSLARGQHTDTQYF
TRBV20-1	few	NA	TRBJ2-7	CSARVGGAAYEQYF
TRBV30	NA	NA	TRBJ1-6	CAWSDEIQLRPPHF
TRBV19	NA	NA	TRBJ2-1	CASSTGLSNEQFF
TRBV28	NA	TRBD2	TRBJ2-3	CASNRGGISTDTQYF
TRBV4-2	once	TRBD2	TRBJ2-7	CASSQTPGLGLYEQYF
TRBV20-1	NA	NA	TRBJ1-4	CSARIGPQLEKLFF
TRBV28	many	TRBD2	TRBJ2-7	CASSFTVSGFAYEQYF
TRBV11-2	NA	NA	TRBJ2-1	CASSLAVLAGNEQFF
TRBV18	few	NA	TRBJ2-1	CASSPLDSFNNEQFF
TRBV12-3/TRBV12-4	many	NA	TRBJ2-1	CASRTGLSVEQFF
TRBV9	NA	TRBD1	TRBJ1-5	CASSVLIRTGGRGNQPQHF
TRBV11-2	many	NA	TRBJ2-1	CASSFDSGKQFF
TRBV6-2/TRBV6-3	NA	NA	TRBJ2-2	CASKVGNRDTGELFF
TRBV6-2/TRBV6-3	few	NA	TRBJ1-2	CASSEQGAYGYTF
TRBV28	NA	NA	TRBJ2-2	CASSLSARGTGELFF
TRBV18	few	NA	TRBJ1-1	CASSPSGSGVESEAFF
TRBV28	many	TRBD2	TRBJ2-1	CASRPSGYEQFF
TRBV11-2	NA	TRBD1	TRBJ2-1	CASSSGGVRSSYNEQFF
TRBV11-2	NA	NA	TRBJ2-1	CASSLEPWRGAYNEQFF
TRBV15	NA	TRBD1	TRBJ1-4	CATSRDQARGNEKLFF
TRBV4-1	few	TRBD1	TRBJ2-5	CASSQPGQGIETQYF
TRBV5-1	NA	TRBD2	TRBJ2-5	CASSQDPTSVKTQYF
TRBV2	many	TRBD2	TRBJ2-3	CASSEGNGRPADTQYF
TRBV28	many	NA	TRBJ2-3	CASSLDLSTDTQYF
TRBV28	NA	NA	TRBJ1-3	CASSLILPSGNTIYF
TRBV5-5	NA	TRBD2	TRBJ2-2	CASSFFSGRPGELFF
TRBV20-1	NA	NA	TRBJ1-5	CSANEVNQPQHF
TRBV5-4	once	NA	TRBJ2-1	CASSFSVPGEQFF
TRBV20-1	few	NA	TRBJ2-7	CSARDPETRAYEQYF
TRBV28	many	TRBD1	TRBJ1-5	CASSLSPGDRRYQPQHF
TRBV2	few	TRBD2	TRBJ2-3	CASSETSRTDTQYF
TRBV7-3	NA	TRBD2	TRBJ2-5	CASSLSGSGETQYF